This TCR beta chain was sequenced in a study of cytomegalovirus exposure and HLA in healthy donors. Per germline, CDR1 SQVTM and CDR2 ANQGSEA. This CDR3 is built from 16 residues. Vbeta (60) and Jbeta (13) primers were used in the PCR. The table came from immunoSEQ multiplex PCR; TCRdb's copy has only in-frame clones and leaves some out. The repertoire consists of around 260,000 clones, with under 90% occurring once and the leading ten covering about 0.29%. V and J are TRBV29-1 and TRBJ2-5, with a weak D call TRBD2 (7 bases). Matching the DNA end better, TRBJ2-7 makes the J call doubtful. The sequencing input was PBMCs. The TCR was taken from a girl aged 2 to 9 in good health and CMV-seronegative. The CDR3 nucleotides read TGCAGCGTTGATTCAGTCGGGGGGCAGAGCTCCTACGAGCAGTACTTC. This sequence encodes CSVDSVGGQSSYEQYF.